The source of this T cell receptor beta chain is a study of blood T cell repertoires in COVID-19. Study in general: Samples came from the United States, Italy and Spain, spanning acute and convalescent COVID-19.

This clone has only a few counts. V shed 1 base and J shed 2 bases, with 14 bases lying between them. This CDR3 comprises 16 residues. In germline, CDR1 is LGHDT, CDR2 YNNKEL (reference sequence). Original methodology: Using reference gene primer amplification, nucleated cell counts were estimated. Generated by immunoSEQ multiplex PCR, the TCRdb table keeps only in-frame clones and is missing some. D and trimming come from the DNA, and the V and J calls and clone size come from that table. The table lists roughly 430,000 clones, roughly 90% of them singletons. Participants came from some 23 US areas, aged roughly 18 to 95 years. Researchers sorted participants into cohorts using their self-reported clinical history.

The origin of this receptor is a woman between 35 and 50 years old with acute COVID-19. The chain carries TRBV3-1 (or the pseudogene TRBV3-2) and TRBJ1-2, with a tentative D call TRBD1 (5 bases). What was sequenced was PBMCs or T cells enriched from blood (not recorded which). As DNA, the CDR3 is TGTGCCAGCAGCCAAGGACGACAGACCCTCAACTATGGCTACACCTTC. Protein: CASSQGRQTLNYGYTF.